These 20 T cell receptor beta chains were all obtained from the same sample, sequenced in a study of T cell repertoires in aging, cancer and after chemotherapy. A mixed TRB-A/B primer pool amplified rearranged TRB by multiplex touch-down PCR. TCRdb itself ran the multiplex PCR reads through MiXCR, one entry per CDR3 protein. The table has approximately 10,000 distinct CDR3 sequences, roughly 40% seen once. The template was genomic DNA from peripheral blood, not RNA. Source material: blood. The source is a human donor in good health.

In its sample, this clonotype was seen a few times. The chain employs TRBV7-6 and TRBJ2-2; 7 bases fit TRBD1. This CDR3 has 16 residues. Germline-derived CDR1 and CDR2 are SGHVS and FNYEAQ. Unmatched junction bases numbered 6, after V lost 5 bases and J lost 0 bases. CDR3 region: CASSLSQGSNTGELFF. The CDR3 DNA sequence: TGTGCCAGCAGCCTCTCACAGGGGTCGAACACCGGGGAGCTGTTTTTT.

This clonotype was found a few times. The V call is TRBV6-1, the J call TRBJ2-5; the D gene could be TRBD1 or TRBD2 (6 bases each). CDR1 is MNHNS and CDR2 is SASEGT in the germline V gene. V was pared by 6 bases and J by 5 bases, with 10 bases between. CDR3 length: 12 amino acids. The CDR3 loop is CASSTGRETQYF. The CDR3 DNA reads as TGTGCCAGCAGCACAGGGAGGGAGACCCAGTACTTC.

The V gene is TRBV4-1, the J gene TRBJ2-7; 7 bases match TRBD1. After removal of 6 bases from V and 2 bases from J, the junction contained 7 bases not matched to a gene. This CDR3 has 14 residues. The germline gives CDR1 MGHRA, CDR2 YSYEKL. The CDR3 nucleotides read TGCGCCAGCAGAAACAACAGGGGTCCCTACGAGCAGTACTTC. Protein sequence: CASRNNRGPYEQYF.

The V call is TRBV18, the J call TRBJ2-7, with 8 positions matching TRBD1. The CDR3 is 14 residues long. J lost 4 bases, V lost 6 bases, and 8 bases had no gene match. The germline CDR1 and CDR2 sequences are KGHSH and LQKENI. The DNA for the CDR3 is TGTGCCAGCTCGGCCGGGACAGGACCTTACGAGCAGTACTTC. Translating it yields CASSAGTGPYEQYF.

V and J are TRBV5-6 and TRBJ2-7, with a tentative D call TRBD1 (6 bases). Germline CDR1 SGHDT, CDR2 YYEEEE. V was pared by 2 bases and J by 1 base, with 10 bases between. CDR3 length equals 14 residues. The CDR3 DNA sequence: TGTGCCAGCAGCTTCAGGGGTACTTCCTACGAGCAGTACTTC. Protein product: CASSFRGTSYEQYF.

V usage is TRBV7-9 and J usage is TRBJ1-2; D gene unclear. Germline-derived CDR1 and CDR2 are SEHNR and FQNEAQ (reference sequence). This CDR3 spans 12 amino acids. Trimming stripped 1 base from V and 3 bases from J, with 3 bases between. CDR3 region: CASSLDHYGYTF. CDR3 coding DNA: TGTGCCAGCAGCTTAGACCACTATGGCTACACCTTC.

This clonotype was picked up a small number of times. J is TRBJ2-7 and V is TRBV7-3, with TRBD2 matching 7 bases. After removal of 5 bases from V and 3 bases from J, the junction contained 7 bases not matched to a gene. The CDR3 has 14 residues. Germline loops: CDR1 SGHTA, CDR2 FQGTGA. In nucleotides, the CDR3 is TGTGCCAGCAGCCCCTCGGGGGGTAGCTACGAGCAGTACTTC. Its protein product is CASSPSGGSYEQYF. The full variable domain, rest sourced from reference TRBV7-3 and TRBJ2-7, is GAGVSQTPSNKVTEKGKYVELRCDPISGHTALYWYRQSLGQGPEFLIYFQGTGAADDSGLPNDRFFAVRPEGSVSTLKIQRTERGDSAVYLCASSPSGGSYEQYFGPGTRLTVT.

The chain is built from TRBV6-5 and TRBJ1-2; 9 positions agree with TRBD1. Unmatched junction bases numbered 0, after V lost 0 bases and J lost 4 bases. Germline V lookup: CDR1 MNHEY, CDR2 SVGAGI. CDR3 length: 14 amino acids. The CDR3 here is CASSYSGQGYGYTF. The CDR3 bases are TGTGCCAGCAGTTACTCGGGACAGGGCTATGGCTACACCTTC.

The CDR3 sequence: CASSRREEQYF. CDR3 nucleotide sequence: TGTGCCAGCAGCCGACGTGAGGAGCAGTACTTC. The V gene is TRBV25-1, the J gene TRBJ2-7; no firm D call. Germline V gives CDR1 MGHDK, CDR2 SYGVNS. The CDR3 spans 11 residues. V shed 6 bases and J shed 7 bases, with 10 bases lying between them.

The DNA of the CDR3 is TGTGCCAGCAGCCCCCGAGACGCGCAGTATTTT. It specifies CASSPRDAQYF. This sequence joins TRBV7-6 and TRBJ2-3; D is unresolved. The V gene lost 5 bases and the J gene lost 10 bases, with 10 bases spanning the gap. The germline V gene encodes CDR1 SGHVS and CDR2 FNYEAQ. CDR3 size: 11 residues.

Relative to its sample, this clonotype is medium-sized. The rearrangement joins TRBV29-1 to TRBJ1-2; 7 bases map to TRBD1. Germline V CDR1 and CDR2: SQVTM, ANQGSEA. The CDR3 loop spans 12 amino acids. V lost 4 bases, J lost 4 bases, and 3 bases stayed unmatched. The CDR3 protein is CSVVGQAYGYTF. The CDR3 nucleotides are TGCAGCGTTGTTGGACAGGCCTATGGCTACACCTTC.

The chain links TRBV20-1 to TRBJ2-2; D ambiguous. CDR3 length equals 17 residues. Trimming took off 0 bases at V and 1 base at J, with 15 bases between the two ends. Germline lookup yields CDR1 DFQATT and CDR2 SNEGSKA (reference sequence). The CDR3 nucleotides are TGCAGTGCTAGAGATTCTGTACGGGTTATGAACACCGGGGAGCTGTTTTTT. Amino acids: CSARDSVRVMNTGELFF.

This clonotype turned up a few times. This chain links TRBV27 with TRBJ2-7; D remains ambiguous. The germline V gene encodes CDR1 MNHEY and CDR2 SMNVEV (reference sequence). The V gene lost 4 bases and the J gene lost 4 bases, with 14 bases spanning the gap. The CDR3 has 14 amino acids. This CDR3 is CASSSYRIAYEQYF. CDR3 nucleotide sequence: TGTGCCAGCAGTTCTTATCGGATAGCTTACGAGCAGTACTTC.

The chain recombines TRBV30 with TRBJ1-1; D ambiguous. Trimming left V 5 bases short and J 5 bases short, with 12 bases between. CDR3 length: 12 residues. Per germline, CDR1 GTSNPN and CDR2 SVGIG (reference sequence). DNA for the CDR3: TGTGCCTGGGCGAACAGTAAGACTGAAGCTTTCTTT. It codes for CAWANSKTEAFF.

The rearrangement links TRBV12-3 or TRBV12-4 to TRBJ1-5; D is unresolved. The CDR3 totals 12 residues. With 3 bases removed from V and 4 bases from J, the gap between germline ends came to 4 bases. The CDR3 DNA reads TGTGCCAGCAGTTTGGAGAATCAGCCCCAGCATTTT. Translating gives CASSLENQPQHF.

This sequence joins TRBV18 and TRBJ2-5, with D unresolved. V was pared by 2 bases and J by 2 bases, with 9 bases between. The V gene's germline CDR1 is KGHSH and CDR2 LQKENI. This CDR3 contains 14 residues. CDR3 nucleotides: TGTGCCAGCTCACCAGTACCACCACAAGAGACCCAGTACTTC. Translating it yields CASSPVPPQETQYF. Looking up the rest from reference TRBV18 and TRBJ2-5 gives the full variable domain: NAGVMQNPRHLVRRRGQEARLRCSPMKGHSHVYWYRQLPEEGLKFMVYLQKENIIDESGMPKERFSAEFPKEGPSILRIQQVVRGDSAAYFCASSPVPPQETQYFGPGTRLLVL.

This clonotype came up a few times. The V gene is TRBV6-5, the J gene TRBJ2-5, with 7 bases lining up with TRBD2. Trimming at V came to 2 bases and at J to 5 bases, leaving 11 bases not matched to a gene. There are 16 residues in the CDR3. Germline CDR1 reads MNHEY; CDR2 reads SVGAGI. The CDR3 sequence: CASSYLLMGEGETQYF. Here the CDR3 DNA reads TGTGCCAGCAGTTACCTCCTTATGGGGGAGGGGGAGACCCAGTACTTC.

This clonotype turned up a few times. This CDR3 reads CASHLGGNTIYF. In DNA, the CDR3 is TGTGCCAGCCATCTGGGGGGAAACACCATATATTTT. The genes are TRBV6-1 and TRBJ1-3; no reliable D call. Germline V gene lookup returns CDR1 MNHNS and CDR2 SASEGT. There are 12 residues in the CDR3. With 8 bases removed from V and 4 bases from J, the gap between germline ends came to 9 bases.

The rearrangement links TRBV30 to TRBJ1-3; TRBD1 agrees at 9 bases. With V trimmed by 1 base and J by 2 bases, 3 bases remained unmatched. The CDR3 has 15 residues. CDR1 and CDR2 (germline): GTSNPN, SVGIG (reference sequence). This CDR3 is CAWSGDRVAGNTIYF. The CDR3 nucleotides are TGTGCCTGGAGTGGGGACAGGGTCGCTGGAAACACCATATATTTT.

V and J are TRBV10-2 and TRBJ2-1; D may be TRBD2 (6 bases). The CDR3 runs 16 residues. V lost 2 bases and J lost 2, with 13 bases in between. Germline loops: CDR1 WSHSY, CDR2 SAAADI. The CDR3 nucleotides are TGCGCCAGCAGTGAGGAGGCGGGGCTACCCTACAATGAGCAGTTCTTC. Amino acid sequence: CASSEEAGLPYNEQFF.